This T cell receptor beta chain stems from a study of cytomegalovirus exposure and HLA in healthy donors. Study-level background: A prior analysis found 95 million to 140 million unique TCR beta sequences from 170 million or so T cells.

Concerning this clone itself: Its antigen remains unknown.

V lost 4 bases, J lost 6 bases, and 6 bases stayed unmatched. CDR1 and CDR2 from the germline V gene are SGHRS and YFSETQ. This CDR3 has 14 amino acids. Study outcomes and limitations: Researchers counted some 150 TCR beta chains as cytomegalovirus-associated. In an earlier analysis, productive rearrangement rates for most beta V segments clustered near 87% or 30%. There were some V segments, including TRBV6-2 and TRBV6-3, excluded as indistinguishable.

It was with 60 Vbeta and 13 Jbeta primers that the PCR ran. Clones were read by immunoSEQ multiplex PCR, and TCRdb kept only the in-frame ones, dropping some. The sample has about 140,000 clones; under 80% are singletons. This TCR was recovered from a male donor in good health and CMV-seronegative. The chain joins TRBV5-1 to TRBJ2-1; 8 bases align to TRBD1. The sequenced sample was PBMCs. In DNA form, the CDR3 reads TGCGCCAGCAGCCTTGGACAGGGCCCCAATGAGCAGTTCTTC. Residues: CASSLGQGPNEQFF.